There are many counts of the clone carrying this T cell receptor (beta chain). Its antigen is still unknown. TCRdb itself ran the 5' RACE reads through MiXCR, one entry per CDR3 protein. The sample records 450,000 to 550,000 distinct CDR3 sequences, roughly 5% being singletons. CDR3 size: 13 residues. Germline CDR1 ENHRY, CDR2 SYGVKD. Germline trimming cut 6 bases from V and 5 bases from J; bases unmatched to any gene: 5. These data come from a study of CD8 T cells in ankylosing spondylitis. Study-wide results and limits: About 8 highly homologous variants made up a TCR beta motif, and this motif appeared characteristic of ankylosing spondylitis blood. Matched ankylosing spondylitis synovial fluid reportedly contained a significantly enriched population of disease-linked clones.

This clonotype originated in a male donor with ankylosing spondylitis. Sequencing was performed on blood, either unsorted or a sorted T cell fraction (not recorded which). The rearrangement joins TRBV10-3 to TRBJ1-1; 8 bases agree with TRBD1. CDR3 DNA: TGTGCCATCAGGGACAGGGCGGGGACTGAAGCTTTCTTT. Its translation: CAIRDRAGTEAFF.